This note documents a single T cell receptor (beta chain) sequence. cDNA molecules, individually, were tagged with unique molecular identifiers. TCRdb re-derived calls from the 5' RACE reads in MiXCR, one entry per CDR3 protein. The sample carries tens of thousands of distinct CDR3 sequences, about a tenth recorded once. The sample belongs to a study of early T cells in non-severe SARS-CoV-2 infection. Specimen: whole blood. The origin of this receptor is an adult who was a healthcare worker with PCR-confirmed SARS-CoV-2 infection or an uninfected control (not recorded which).

The CDR3 reads CSASSRGTGYEQYF. The DNA for the CDR3 is TGCAGTGCTAGCTCCAGGGGTACGGGCTACGAGCAGTACTTC. The chain carries TRBV20-1 and TRBJ2-7, with TRBD1 as a possible D gene (6 bases). Germline V gene data show CDR1 as DFQATT and CDR2 as SNEGSKA (reference sequence). The CDR3 has 14 residues. V lost 3 bases to trimming and J lost 3 bases, with 15 bases between them.